Listed below are T cell receptor beta chains from one sample, sequenced in a study of chemoradiotherapy in HPV16-positive cancers. Profiling relied on immunoSEQ multiplex PCR, and the TCRdb table lists in-frame clones only, not all of them. This table has fewer than 20,000 clones, about four fifths appearing once. The sample here was taken from a patient who underwent chemoradiotherapy. These receptors were taken from a human donor with HPV-associated anogenital cancer. Each CDR3 is given with its conserved first and last residue. A D gene is named only where the DNA matches it firmly. Clone size appears in some rows only: once, few, many, or a class for an expanded clone.

V gene: TRBV18; J gene: TRBJ2-6; clone size: few; CDR3 length: 15; D gene: .; CDR3 protein: CASSPRGSGANVLTF; CDR3 DNA: TGTGCCAGCTCACCACGAGGCTCTGGGGCCAACGTCCTGACTTTC
V gene: TRBV11-2; J gene: TRBJ2-7; clone size: .; CDR3 length: 15; D gene: .; CDR3 protein: CASSATGTQLWEQYF; CDR3 DNA: TGTGCCAGCAGCGCCACCGGGACTCAGCTTTGGGAGCAGTACTTC
V gene: TRBV9; J gene: TRBJ2-5; clone size: .; CDR3 length: 15; D gene: TRBD2; CDR3 protein: CASSPGLAVQETQYF; CDR3 DNA: TGTGCCAGCAGCCCGGGACTAGCGGTACAAGAGACCCAGTACTTC
V gene: TRBV15; J gene: TRBJ2-4; clone size: .; CDR3 length: 12; D gene: .; CDR3 protein: CATSRDINIQYF; CDR3 DNA: TGTGCCACCAGCAGAGATATAAACATTCAGTACTTC
V gene: TRBV5-4; J gene: TRBJ1-3; clone size: .; CDR3 length: 15; D gene: .; CDR3 protein: CASSLKTSSGNTIYF; CDR3 DNA: TGTGCCAGCAGCTTGAAAACGAGCTCTGGAAACACCATATATTTT
V gene: TRBV9; J gene: TRBJ2-2; clone size: .; CDR3 length: 13; D gene: .; CDR3 protein: CASSAGAEGELFF; CDR3 DNA: TGTGCCAGCAGCGCGGGGGCTGAGGGGGAGCTGTTTTTT
V gene: TRBV2; J gene: TRBJ2-5; clone size: few; CDR3 length: 12; D gene: .; CDR3 protein: CASSDNQETQYF; CDR3 DNA: TGTGCCAGCAGTGACAACCAAGAGACCCAGTACTTC
V gene: TRBV15; J gene: TRBJ2-7; clone size: .; CDR3 length: 13; D gene: .; CDR3 protein: CATSIRSRDEQYF; CDR3 DNA: TGTGCCACCAGCATTAGAAGCAGGGACGAGCAGTACTTC
V gene: TRBV9; J gene: TRBJ2-1; clone size: .; CDR3 length: 15; D gene: .; CDR3 protein: CASSADPGGHNEQFF; CDR3 DNA: TGTGCCAGCAGCGCGGACCCCGGGGGGCACAATGAGCAGTTCTTC
V gene: TRBV29-1; J gene: TRBJ2-6; clone size: .; CDR3 length: 17; D gene: TRBD1; CDR3 protein: CSVEDFPGGPGANVLTF; CDR3 DNA: TGCAGCGTTGAAGATTTCCCAGGGGGCCCTGGGGCCAACGTCCTGACTTTC
V gene: TRBV11-2; J gene: TRBJ2-1; clone size: once; CDR3 length: 18; D gene: TRBD2; CDR3 protein: CASRTLAGGRSGYNEQFF; CDR3 DNA: TGTGCCAGCAGAACCTTAGCGGGGGGAAGGTCTGGCTACAATGAGCAGTTCTTC
V gene: TRBV28; J gene: TRBJ1-5; clone size: .; CDR3 length: 18; D gene: TRBD1; CDR3 protein: CASSSPPVTGFYNQPQHF; CDR3 DNA: TGTGCCAGCAGTTCTCCCCCAGTGACAGGGTTCTACAATCAGCCCCAGCATTTT
V gene: TRBV7-2; J gene: TRBJ1-6; clone size: .; CDR3 length: 18; D gene: .; CDR3 protein: CASSKGGFTTASNSPLHF; CDR3 DNA: TGTGCCAGCAGCAAAGGGGGTTTTACGACAGCTTCTAATTCACCCCTCCACTTT
V gene: TRBV2; J gene: TRBJ1-2; clone size: .; CDR3 length: 13; D gene: .; CDR3 protein: CASSNAPRYGYTF; CDR3 DNA: TGTGCCAGCAGCAACGCCCCGAGGTATGGCTACACCTTC
V gene: TRBV2; J gene: TRBJ1-6; clone size: few; CDR3 length: 16; D gene: .; CDR3 protein: CASSEPRQAYNSPLHF; CDR3 DNA: TGTGCCAGCAGTGAACCCCGACAGGCATATAATTCACCCCTCCACTTT
V gene: TRBV14; J gene: TRBJ1-4; clone size: once; CDR3 length: 14; D gene: .; CDR3 protein: CASSHPGAREKLFF; CDR3 DNA: TGTGCCAGCAGCCATCCGGGGGCCCGTGAAAAACTGTTTTTT
V gene: TRBV29-1; J gene: TRBJ1-1; clone size: .; CDR3 length: 12; D gene: .; CDR3 protein: CSVGWGNTEAFF; CDR3 DNA: TGCAGCGTTGGGTGGGGAAACACTGAAGCTTTCTTT
V gene: TRBV7-8; J gene: TRBJ1-1; clone size: .; CDR3 length: 11; D gene: .; CDR3 protein: CASSLAGYAFF; CDR3 DNA: TGTGCCAGCAGCTTAGCAGGGTACGCTTTCTTT
V gene: TRBV15; J gene: TRBJ1-1; clone size: .; CDR3 length: 17; D gene: .; CDR3 protein: CATSRVKGFGINTEAFF; CDR3 DNA: TGTGCCACCAGCAGAGTCAAGGGGTTCGGGATAAACACTGAAGCTTTCTTT
V gene: TRBV7-8; J gene: TRBJ2-3; clone size: .; CDR3 length: 14; D gene: .; CDR3 protein: CASSLFRGTDTQYF; CDR3 DNA: TGTGCCAGCAGCTTATTCCGGGGTACAGATACGCAGTATTTT
V gene: TRBV28; J gene: TRBJ2-3; clone size: .; CDR3 length: 13; D gene: .; CDR3 protein: CASGQISTDTQYF; CDR3 DNA: TGTGCCAGCGGACAGATTTCCACAGATACGCAGTATTTT
V gene: TRBV30; J gene: TRBJ2-5; clone size: .; CDR3 length: 14; D gene: TRBD2; CDR3 protein: CAGGGTPIGRTQYF; CDR3 DNA: TGTGCCGGGGGAGGGACCCCAATCGGCAGGACCCAGTACTTC
V gene: TRBV5-1; J gene: TRBJ2-1; clone size: .; CDR3 length: 16; D gene: TRBD2; CDR3 protein: CASSEVVAGDYNEQFF; CDR3 DNA: TGCGCCAGCAGTGAAGTGGTAGCGGGGGACTACAATGAGCAGTTCTTC
V gene: TRBV5-5; J gene: TRBJ1-6; clone size: .; CDR3 length: 16; D gene: .; CDR3 protein: CASSPGHSSYNSPLHF; CDR3 DNA: TGTGCCAGCAGCCCGGGACACTCCTCCTATAATTCACCCCTCCACTTT
V gene: TRBV30; J gene: TRBJ1-1; clone size: .; CDR3 length: 14; D gene: TRBD1; CDR3 protein: CAWSGDSWYTEAFF; CDR3 DNA: TGTGCCTGGAGTGGGGACAGCTGGTACACTGAAGCTTTCTTT
V gene: TRBV7-3; J gene: TRBJ2-7; clone size: once; CDR3 length: 13; D gene: .; CDR3 protein: CASSFQGHDEQYF; CDR3 DNA: TGTGCCAGCAGCTTCCAAGGGCACGACGAGCAGTACTTC
V gene: TRBV11-2; J gene: TRBJ2-2; clone size: .; CDR3 length: 14; D gene: .; CDR3 protein: CASSRRGNTGELFF; CDR3 DNA: TGTGCCAGCAGCCGTCGGGGAAACACCGGGGAGCTGTTTTTT
V gene: TRBV5-4; J gene: TRBJ2-5; clone size: .; CDR3 length: 16; D gene: .; CDR3 protein: CASSYLGGARQETQYF; CDR3 DNA: TGTGCCAGCAGCTATCTGGGTGGGGCCCGACAAGAGACCCAGTACTTC
V gene: TRBV4-1; J gene: TRBJ2-5; clone size: few; CDR3 length: 15; D gene: .; CDR3 protein: CASSQRGQFQETQYF; CDR3 DNA: TGCGCCAGCAGCCAAAGAGGGCAGTTCCAAGAGACCCAGTACTTC
V gene: TRBV28; J gene: TRBJ2-4; clone size: .; CDR3 length: 14; D gene: .; CDR3 protein: CASSPTGAKNIQYF; CDR3 DNA: TGTGCCAGCAGCCCCACGGGCGCCAAAAACATTCAGTACTTC
V gene: TRBV4-3; J gene: TRBJ1-2; clone size: .; CDR3 length: 16; D gene: .; CDR3 protein: CASSQESRALLRGYTF; CDR3 DNA: TGCGCCAGCAGCCAAGAATCCCGGGCACTGCTTCGGGGCTACACCTTC
V gene: TRBV2; J gene: TRBJ1-1; clone size: .; CDR3 length: 14; D gene: TRBD1; CDR3 protein: CASEGTVMNTEAFF; CDR3 DNA: TGTGCCAGCGAGGGGACAGTGATGAACACTGAAGCTTTCTTT
V gene: TRBV4-1; J gene: TRBJ1-2; clone size: .; CDR3 length: 16; D gene: .; CDR3 protein: CASSLRRSTGNYGYTF; CDR3 DNA: TGCGCCAGCAGCCTCCGACGATCCACAGGGAACTATGGCTACACCTTC
V gene: TRBV23-1; J gene: TRBJ1-5; clone size: .; CDR3 length: 17; D gene: .; CDR3 protein: CASSQSGARYRNQPQHF; CDR3 DNA: TGCGCCAGCAGTCAATCCGGGGCCCGATATCGCAATCAGCCCCAGCATTTT
V gene: TRBV5-1; J gene: TRBJ2-2; clone size: few; CDR3 length: 19; D gene: TRBD2; CDR3 protein: CASSFDHQGRGGPDGELFF; CDR3 DNA: TGCGCCAGCAGCTTCGACCATCAGGGGCGGGGGGGCCCGGACGGGGAGCTGTTTTTT
V gene: TRBV30; J gene: TRBJ1-1; clone size: once; CDR3 length: 14; D gene: .; CDR3 protein: CAWRKTASNTEAFF; CDR3 DNA: TGTGCCTGGAGAAAGACAGCGTCGAACACTGAAGCTTTCTTT
V gene: TRBV27; J gene: TRBJ2-1; clone size: few; CDR3 length: 16; D gene: TRBD2; CDR3 protein: CASSLRTSGEFNEQFF; CDR3 DNA: TGTGCCAGCAGTTTACGGACTAGCGGGGAATTCAATGAGCAGTTCTTC
V gene: TRBV7-2; J gene: TRBJ2-1; clone size: .; CDR3 length: 16; D gene: TRBD2; CDR3 protein: CASSLRGSGGYNEQFF; CDR3 DNA: TGTGCCAGCAGCCTCCGTGGTAGCGGGGGATACAATGAGCAGTTCTTC
V gene: TRBV7-3; J gene: TRBJ2-1; clone size: .; CDR3 length: 15; D gene: .; CDR3 protein: CASSLNGGPYNEQFF; CDR3 DNA: TGTGCCAGCAGCTTAAATGGCGGGCCCTACAATGAGCAGTTCTTC
V gene: TRBV28; J gene: TRBJ1-2; clone size: .; CDR3 length: 12; D gene: .; CDR3 protein: CASSLAYYGYTF; CDR3 DNA: TGTGCCAGCAGTTTGGCCTACTATGGCTACACCTTC
V gene: TRBV9; J gene: TRBJ2-2; clone size: .; CDR3 length: 16; D gene: TRBD2; CDR3 protein: CASTKTSGGAHGELFF; CDR3 DNA: TGTGCCAGCACCAAGACTAGCGGGGGGGCCCACGGGGAGCTGTTTTTT
V gene: TRBV10-2; J gene: TRBJ2-3; clone size: few; CDR3 length: 14; D gene: .; CDR3 protein: CASNRGRQTDTQYF; CDR3 DNA: TGCGCCAGCAATCGGGGAAGGCAAACAGATACGCAGTATTTT
V gene: TRBV27; J gene: TRBJ2-1; clone size: large; CDR3 length: 12; D gene: .; CDR3 protein: CASSMMDNEQFF; CDR3 DNA: TGTGCCAGCAGTATGATGGACAATGAGCAGTTCTTC
V gene: TRBV28; J gene: TRBJ2-3; clone size: .; CDR3 length: 16; D gene: .; CDR3 protein: CASSSPGLVLTDTQYF; CDR3 DNA: TGTGCCAGCAGTTCCCCGGGACTCGTATTAACAGATACGCAGTATTTT
V gene: TRBV9; J gene: TRBJ1-4; clone size: .; CDR3 length: 15; D gene: .; CDR3 protein: CASSVGTGVVEKLFF; CDR3 DNA: TGTGCCAGCAGCGTAGGAACAGGTGTAGTTGAAAAACTGTTTTTT
V gene: TRBV6-6; J gene: TRBJ2-2; clone size: .; CDR3 length: 15; D gene: .; CDR3 protein: CASSPGHAFTGELFF; CDR3 DNA: TGTGCCAGCAGCCCCGGCCATGCTTTCACCGGGGAGCTGTTTTTT
V gene: TRBV5-6; J gene: TRBJ1-2; clone size: .; CDR3 length: 15; D gene: .; CDR3 protein: CASSFLKGSGYGYTF; CDR3 DNA: TGTGCCAGCAGCTTCCTTAAGGGAAGTGGCTATGGCTACACCTTC
V gene: TRBV11-2; J gene: TRBJ1-1; clone size: .; CDR3 length: 14; D gene: .; CDR3 protein: CASSLVRRDAEAFF; CDR3 DNA: TGTGCCAGCAGCTTAGTACGGAGGGACGCTGAAGCTTTCTTT
V gene: TRBV5-6; J gene: TRBJ2-4; clone size: once; CDR3 length: 17; D gene: .; CDR3 protein: CASSLRTGGIAKNIQYF; CDR3 DNA: TGTGCCAGCAGCTTAAGGACGGGTGGAATAGCCAAAAACATTCAGTACTTC
V gene: TRBV5-6; J gene: TRBJ1-6; clone size: .; CDR3 length: 14; D gene: .; CDR3 protein: CASSLGPGNSPLHF; CDR3 DNA: TGTGCCAGCAGCTTGGGCCCAGGGAATTCACCCCTCCACTTT
V gene: TRBV11-2; J gene: TRBJ2-7; clone size: few; CDR3 length: 16; D gene: .; CDR3 protein: CASSSFSTDKPDEQYF; CDR3 DNA: TGTGCCAGCAGCTCCTTCTCGACTGACAAGCCTGACGAGCAGTACTTC
V gene: TRBV29-1; J gene: TRBJ2-3; clone size: .; CDR3 length: 13; D gene: TRBD1; CDR3 protein: CSVEQGGTDTQYF; CDR3 DNA: TGCAGCGTCGAACAGGGGGGCACAGATACGCAGTATTTT
V gene: TRBV2; J gene: TRBJ2-4; clone size: few; CDR3 length: 16; D gene: TRBD1; CDR3 protein: CASSVTDRVIHNIQYF; CDR3 DNA: TGTGCCAGCAGCGTGACAGACAGGGTAATTCACAACATTCAGTACTTC